This TCR beta chain was found in a study of cytomegalovirus exposure and HLA in healthy donors. Notes on the study in general: A few CMV-associated chains proved CMV antigen-specific in vitro. Subsequent analysis of the approximately 110 validation repertoires found a tendency for first-cohort TCR clusters to co-occur.

Donors came from a validation cohort of 90 to 150 subjects, distinct from the first 666-subject cohort. Trimming pared 7 bases from V and 1 base from J, leaving 10 bases between. This CDR3 contains 14 residues. Germline V CDR1 and CDR2: MNHNS, SASEGT. A remark on this clone: The antigen remains undetermined.

Clones were sequenced by immunoSEQ multiplex PCR, and TCRdb holds only the in-frame ones, with some missing. The sample contains about 74,000 clones, 85% to 95% of which appear only once. The source of this sequence is a woman aged 18-29 years in good health and CMV-seropositive. The sequencing sample was made of PBMCs. The chain carries TRBV6-1 and TRBJ1-4; D gene uncertain. As DNA, the CDR3 is TGTGCCAGCAAGACGGGAGAAACTAATGAAAAACTGTTTTTT. It is translated as CASKTGETNEKLFF.